The rows below give T cell receptor beta chains drawn from one sample of a study of T cells in Graves' hyperthyroidism and ophthalmopathy. TCRdb re-analysed the multiplex PCR reads in MiXCR, keeping a single row per CDR3 protein. There are roughly 660,000 distinct CDR3 sequences in the sample; 15% to 20% occur only once, and around 15% lies in the top ten. Sample: blood. The receptors shown here come from a man over 45 with Graves' hyperthyroidism. The CDR3 runs from the conserved cysteine through the conserved F or W. Fields, in order: D gene, V gene, clone size, J gene, CDR3 DNA, CDR3 protein. D genes are given only for firm matches. Not every row has a clone size; where given, it reads once, few, many or a size class.

>-|TRBV12-3/TRBV12-4|once|TRBJ2-1
TGTGCCAGCAGTTTAGGGAGGGTAAGCGATGAGCAGTTCTTC
CASSLGRVSDEQFF
>-|TRBV11-3|many|TRBJ2-5
TGTGCCAGCAGCCCCTTTGGTGGTGAGACCCAGTACTTC
CASSPFGGETQYF
>-|TRBV30|-|TRBJ1-4
TGTGCCTCCGAAACAGGTGGAGGGGCGGAAAAACTGTTTTTT
CASETGGGAEKLFF
>-|TRBV28|many|TRBJ2-1
TGTGCCAGCAGTCCCGACTCGTACTCCTACAATGAGCAGTTCTTC
CASSPDSYSYNEQFF
>-|TRBV5-1|-|TRBJ2-5
TGCGCCAGCAATTACCTAGCAGGAGAGACCCAGTACTTC
CASNYLAGETQYF
>-|TRBV20-1|-|TRBJ2-1
TGCAGTGCTAGACAGGCCTTGAGTTGGAATGAGCAGTTCTTC
CSARQALSWNEQFF
>TRBD2|TRBV6-1|few|TRBJ2-1
TGTGCCAGCAGCGAAAGGGCAGCCGGGACTAGCGGAACCGGGGGATCCTACAATGAGCAGTTCTTC
CASSERAAGTSGTGGSYNEQFF
>-|TRBV7-3|few|TRBJ2-3
TGTGCCAGCAGCTTAACGGGGGCCGATACTACGCAGTATTTT
CASSLTGADTTQYF
>-|TRBV29-1|-|TRBJ1-5
TGCAGCGTTATTTCTGGGGTTTCCAATCAGCCCCAGCATTTT
CSVISGVSNQPQHF
>TRBD2|TRBV7-2|many|TRBJ2-1
TGTGCCAGCAGCCGCCTAGCGGGAGTGGATGAGCAGTTCTTC
CASSRLAGVDEQFF
>-|TRBV20-1|many|TRBJ1-5
TGCAGTGCTAGAGACCGTGGGTCTAGCAATCAGCCCCAGCATTTT
CSARDRGSSNQPQHF
>TRBD2|TRBV12-3/TRBV12-4|many|TRBJ2-5
TGTGCCAGCAGCCAACCCCGACTAGCGGGAGATGAGACCCAGTACTTC
CASSQPRLAGDETQYF
>TRBD1|TRBV28|-|TRBJ2-7
TGTGCCAGCAGTTACGCAGGGGGCAATTTAGCCCACGAGCAGTACTTC
CASSYAGGNLAHEQYF
>-|TRBV2|many|TRBJ1-5
TGTGCCAGCAGTAGGGACCGCCGTTTTAATCAGCCCCAGCATTTT
CASSRDRRFNQPQHF
>TRBD1|TRBV9|-|TRBJ2-2
TGTGCCAGCAGCGTAAATGAGGGGGCCTTAGTCGGGGAGCTGTTTTTT
CASSVNEGALVGELFF
>-|TRBV29-1|-|TRBJ2-4
TGCAGCGTTGAAGGTCGAAAAGCCAAAAACATTCAGTACTTC
CSVEGRKAKNIQYF
>-|TRBV11-2|many|TRBJ2-5
TGTGCCAGCAGCTCTAAGGGCCCCGGGAATCAAGAGACCCAGTACTTC
CASSSKGPGNQETQYF
>TRBD1|TRBV28|many|TRBJ1-6
TGTGCCAGCAGGCCATCCGACAGGGGAACATCACCCCTCCACTTT
CASRPSDRGTSPLHF
>-|TRBV28|-|TRBJ2-3
TGTGCCAGCAGAGTTACACGGGACTTGATCGCTAGCACAGATACGCAGTATTTT
CASRVTRDLIASTDTQYF
>-|TRBV7-2|-|TRBJ1-5
TGTGCCAGCAGCTCGACAGCAAGCAATCAGCCCCAGCATTTT
CASSSTASNQPQHF
>-|TRBV5-1|-|TRBJ1-1
TGCGCCAGCAGCTACGCAGGGTCCTCTGAAGCTTTCTTT
CASSYAGSSEAFF
>TRBD2|TRBV11-2|-|TRBJ2-5
TGTGCCAGCAGCTTAGTACTAGCGGGCTTACAAGAGACCCAGTACTTC
CASSLVLAGLQETQYF
>-|TRBV11-2|many|TRBJ2-1
TGTGCCAGCAGCTTAGAAGGCGGAGGTACCCATGAGCAGTTCTTC
CASSLEGGGTHEQFF
>-|TRBV5-6|few|TRBJ1-2
TGTGCCAGCAGCTTGATTCAGGGAGGCTACACCTTC
CASSLIQGGYTF
>-|TRBV19|few|TRBJ2-1
TGTGCCAGTAGTATTAACGTCGACAATGAGCAGTTCTTC
CASSINVDNEQFF
>TRBD2|TRBV11-2|many|TRBJ2-7
TGTGCCAGCAGCCCGAGGACTAGCGGGAGGTACTACGAGCAGTACTTC
CASSPRTSGRYYEQYF
>-|TRBV7-9|-|TRBJ2-5
TGTGCCAGCAGCACCCTGGACCAAGGGGAGACCCAGTACTTC
CASSTLDQGETQYF
>TRBD2|TRBV27|many|TRBJ2-5
TGTGCCAGCAGTTTATCGAAAGGGACTAGCGGGCCTTTCTCCCAAGAGACCCAGTACTTC
CASSLSKGTSGPFSQETQYF
>-|TRBV9|few|TRBJ2-7
TGTGCCAGCAGCGACGGGGGCCTAGCGCCAGATTACGAGCAGTACTTC
CASSDGGLAPDYEQYF
>TRBD1|TRBV28|many|TRBJ1-2
TGTGCCAGCAGTTTAGACAGGGGAAATGGCTACACCTTC
CASSLDRGNGYTF
>TRBD2|TRBV27|many|TRBJ2-5
TGTGCCAGCAGTTTATCGAGGCTAGCGGGGTACCAAGAGACCCAGTACTTC
CASSLSRLAGYQETQYF
>-|TRBV12-3/TRBV12-4|many|TRBJ2-1
TGTGCCAGCAGACTAGCTTTGGCCTACAATGAGCAGTTCTTC
CASRLALAYNEQFF
>-|TRBV7-8|many|TRBJ1-3
TGTGCCAGCAGCCCCCGGACAGAGAGCTCTGGAAACACCATATATTTT
CASSPRTESSGNTIYF
>TRBD1|TRBV20-1|few|TRBJ2-3
TGCAGTGCTAGAGACCCCAGGGGGCATGGGGATACGCAGTATTTT
CSARDPRGHGDTQYF
>TRBD2|TRBV2|many|TRBJ2-7
TGTGCCAGCGACAGGACTAGCGGGATCTCCGAGCAGTACTTC
CASDRTSGISEQYF
>-|TRBV13|many|TRBJ2-7
TGTGCCAGCAGCTTCCGGGTCGCCTACTACGAGCAGTACTTC
CASSFRVAYYEQYF
>-|TRBV27|many|TRBJ1-5
TGTGCCAGCAGACCACATTCTTATAGCAATCAGCCCCAGCATTTT
CASRPHSYSNQPQHF
>-|TRBV29-1|-|TRBJ1-2
TGCAGCGTTGAAGAACCAGCCAGCCATGGCTACACCTTC
CSVEEPASHGYTF
>-|TRBV28|many|TRBJ2-4
TGTGCCAGCAGTTTGTTTACCCCTGGGGCCAAAAACATTCAGTACTTC
CASSLFTPGAKNIQYF
>TRBD1|TRBV12-3/TRBV12-4|-|TRBJ1-5
TGTGCGAGCAGTTGGAGGACAGGGTCGGTTCAGCCCCGGCATTTT
CASSWRTGSVQPRHF
>-|TRBV6-5|-|TRBJ1-1
TGTGCCAGCAGTTACGGCCCTGAAGCTTTCTTT
CASSYGPEAFF
>TRBD1|TRBV7-2|few|TRBJ1-1
TGTGCCAGCAGCCTGCACAGGGGGAGGTTTGACACTGAAGCTTTCTTT
CASSLHRGRFDTEAFF
>-|TRBV20-1|many|TRBJ2-7
TGCAGTGCCCCTGTGACTAGCTACGAGCAGTACTTC
CSAPVTSYEQYF
>TRBD2|TRBV5-4|few|TRBJ2-1
TGTGCCAGCAGCGGGGACTACCTCTACAATGAGCAGTTCTTC
CASSGDYLYNEQFF
>-|TRBV19|-|TRBJ1-5
TGTGCCAGTAGTATCGGCAGCTCCATCAATCAGCCCCAGCATTTT
CASSIGSSINQPQHF
>-|TRBV27|many|TRBJ2-5
TGTGCCAGCAGTTTAGGACAATGGGAAGAGACCCAGTACTTC
CASSLGQWEETQYF